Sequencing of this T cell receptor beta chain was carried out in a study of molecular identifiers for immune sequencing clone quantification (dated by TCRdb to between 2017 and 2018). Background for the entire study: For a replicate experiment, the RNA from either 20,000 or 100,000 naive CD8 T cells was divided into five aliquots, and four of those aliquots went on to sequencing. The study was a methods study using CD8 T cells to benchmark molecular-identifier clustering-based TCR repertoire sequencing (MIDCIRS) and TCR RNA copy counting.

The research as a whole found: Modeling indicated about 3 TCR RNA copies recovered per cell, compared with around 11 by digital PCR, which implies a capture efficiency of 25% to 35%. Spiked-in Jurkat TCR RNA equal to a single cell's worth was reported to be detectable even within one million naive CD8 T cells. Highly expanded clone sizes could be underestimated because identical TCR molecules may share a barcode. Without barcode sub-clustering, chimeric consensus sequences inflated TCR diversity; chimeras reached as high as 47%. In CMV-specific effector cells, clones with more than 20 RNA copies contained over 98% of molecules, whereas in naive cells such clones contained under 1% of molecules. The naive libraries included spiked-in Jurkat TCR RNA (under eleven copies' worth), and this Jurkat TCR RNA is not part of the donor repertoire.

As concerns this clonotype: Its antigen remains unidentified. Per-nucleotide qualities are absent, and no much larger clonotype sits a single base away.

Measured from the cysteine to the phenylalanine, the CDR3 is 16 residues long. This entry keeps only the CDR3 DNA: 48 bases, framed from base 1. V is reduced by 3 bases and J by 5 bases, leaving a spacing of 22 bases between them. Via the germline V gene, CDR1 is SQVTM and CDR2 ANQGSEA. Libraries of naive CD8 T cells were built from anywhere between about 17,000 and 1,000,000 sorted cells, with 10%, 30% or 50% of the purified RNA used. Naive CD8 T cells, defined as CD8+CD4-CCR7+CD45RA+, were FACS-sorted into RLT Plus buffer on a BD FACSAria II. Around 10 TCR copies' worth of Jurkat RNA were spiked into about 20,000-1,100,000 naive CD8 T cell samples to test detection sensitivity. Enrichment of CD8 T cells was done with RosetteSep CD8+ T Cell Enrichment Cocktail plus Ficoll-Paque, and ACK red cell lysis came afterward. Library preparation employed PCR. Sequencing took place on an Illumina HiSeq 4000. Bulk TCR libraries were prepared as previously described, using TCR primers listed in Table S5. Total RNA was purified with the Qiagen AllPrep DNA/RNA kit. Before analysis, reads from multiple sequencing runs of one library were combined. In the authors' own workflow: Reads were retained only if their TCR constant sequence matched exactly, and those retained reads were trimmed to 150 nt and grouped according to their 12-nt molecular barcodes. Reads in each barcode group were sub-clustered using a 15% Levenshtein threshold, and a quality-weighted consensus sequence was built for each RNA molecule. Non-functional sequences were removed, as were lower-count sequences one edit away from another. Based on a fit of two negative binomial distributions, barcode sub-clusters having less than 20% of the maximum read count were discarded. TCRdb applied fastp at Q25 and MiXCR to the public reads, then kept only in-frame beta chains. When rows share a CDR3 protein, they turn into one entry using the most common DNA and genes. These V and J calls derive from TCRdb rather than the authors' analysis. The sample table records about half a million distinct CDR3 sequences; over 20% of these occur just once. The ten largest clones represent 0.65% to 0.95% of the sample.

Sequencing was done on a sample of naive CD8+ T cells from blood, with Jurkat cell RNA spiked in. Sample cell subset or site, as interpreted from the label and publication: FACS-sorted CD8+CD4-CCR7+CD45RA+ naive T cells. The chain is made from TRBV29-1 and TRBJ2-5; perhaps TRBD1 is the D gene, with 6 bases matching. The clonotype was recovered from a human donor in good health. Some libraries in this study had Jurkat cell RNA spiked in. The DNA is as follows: TGCAGCGTTGATCCCCAACTGGGCGGCACAGGGGAGACCCAGTACTTC. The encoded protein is CSVDPQLGGTGETQYF.